This entry lists 23 T cell receptor beta chains sequenced from one sample in a study of T cells in Graves' hyperthyroidism and ophthalmopathy. TCR beta CDR3 regions were amplified from RNA transcripts. The study used the HTBI primer set for a first-round RT-PCR of the TCR CDR3. TCRdb reprocessed the multiplex PCR reads via MiXCR and lists one record per CDR3 protein. The profile shows about 570,000 distinct CDR3 sequences, 12% to 15% of them singletons. Sequencing was performed on blood. The receptors derive from a woman aged 40 to 55 with Graves' hyperthyroidism.

This clonotype has a count of ten or more. The gene calls are TRBV6-1 and TRBJ1-5; 7 nucleotides match TRBD1. CDR1 is MNHNS, CDR2 SASEGT, per germline. The V and J ends lost 1 base and 1 base, in that order; junction bases with no gene match: 4. The CDR3 is 16 amino acids. The CDR3 coding sequence is TGTGCCAGCAGTGAAGGACAGGGCCGGAGCAATCAGCCCCAGCATTTT. Translation gives CASSEGQGRSNQPQHF.

With respect to this clonotype: This sequence may be a read error, since a much larger clone differs from it by one base. The chain has TRBV28 and TRBJ1-2; possibly TRBD1 for D (5 bases). Trimming pared 4 bases from V and 12 bases from J, leaving 12 bases between. This CDR3 spans 11 amino acids. The V gene's germline CDR1 is MDHEN and CDR2 SYDVKM. Here the CDR3 DNA reads TGTGCCAGCAGTTCCGGGACCCCCGACACCTTC. It translates to CASSSGTPDTF.

This clonotype was counted at least ten times. V gene TRBV28 combines with J gene TRBJ2-1; 9 nucleotides match TRBD2. This CDR3 spans 15 amino acids. V gave up 2 bases and J gave up 6 bases; unmatched junction bases: 5. Per germline, CDR1 MDHEN and CDR2 SYDVKM. The CDR3 bases are TGTGCCAGCAGTTTACAGCCTAGCGGGATCAATGAGCAGTTCTTC. As protein: CASSLQPSGINEQFF.

This clonotype has at least ten counts. The chain combines TRBV30 with TRBJ1-2; D is unclear. The CDR3 is 13 residues long. Germline V lookup: CDR1 GTSNPN, CDR2 SVGIG (reference sequence). V gave up 0 bases and J gave up 0 bases, with 5 bases separating them. The CDR3 DNA sequence: TGTGCCTGGAGTGTATCATCTAACTATGGCTACACCTTC. It specifies CAWSVSSNYGYTF.

This clonotype was seen only a few times. This chain connects TRBV19 to TRBJ2-2; D is possibly TRBD1 or TRBD2 (5 bases each). The CDR3 covers 14 residues. V lost 6 bases to trimming and J lost 3 bases, with 11 bases between them. The germline CDR1 and CDR2 sequences are LNHDA and SQIVND (reference sequence). This CDR3 is CASSVGTYTGELFF. CDR3 DNA: TGTGCCAGTAGCGTAGGGACCTACACCGGGGAGCTGTTTTTT.

This clonotype has at least ten counts. V usage is TRBV6-1 and J usage is TRBJ1-4; D is unresolved. Trimming took 9 bases from V and 3 from J, leaving 14 bases between them. In germline, CDR1 is MNHNS, CDR2 SASEGT. The CDR3 contains 14 residues. Here the CDR3 DNA reads TGTGCCAGTTCCTTCCGGAATTCTAATGAAAAACTGTTTTTT. Its translation: CASSFRNSNEKLFF.

This clonotype was recorded at least ten times. V usage is TRBV2 and J usage is TRBJ1-5, with 8 bases identical to TRBD1. The V gene's germline CDR1 is SNHLY and CDR2 FYNNEI. The V and J ends lost 5 bases and 0 bases, in that order; junction bases with no gene match: 15. This CDR3 region has 19 residues. CDR3 residues: CASSLTGQGGAHSNQPQHF. For the CDR3, the DNA is TGTGCCAGCAGTTTAACCGGACAGGGAGGGGCGCATAGCAATCAGCCCCAGCATTTT.

Turning to this clonotype: Germline and junction disagree at one end, which may indicate a read error. The chain links TRBV2 to TRBJ2-2; the D gene is possibly TRBD2 (6 bases). CDR3 length: 14 amino acids. Germline V gene lookup returns CDR1 SNHLY and CDR2 FYNNEI. The CDR3 nucleotides read TGTGCCAGCAGCTCCGGGCCAAACACCGGGGGGCTGTTTTTT. Amino acid sequence: CASSSGPNTGGLFF.

This chain links TRBV7-9 with TRBJ2-5; tentative D call: TRBD1 (5 bases). The V gene's germline CDR1 is SEHNR and CDR2 FQNEAQ (reference sequence). The CDR3 contains 15 residues. Trimming took off 4 bases at V and 4 bases at J, with 16 bases between the two ends. For the CDR3, the DNA is TGTGCCAGCAGCTCAGTGACAGATCCGCGAGAGACCCAGTACTTC. Translated: CASSSVTDPRETQYF.

The chain couples TRBV27 to TRBJ2-1, with a weak D call TRBD1 (5 bases). V was cut by 8 bases and J by 4 bases, with 18 bases left in between. CDR1 is MNHEY, CDR2 SMNVEV, per germline (reference sequence). The CDR3 is 15 residues long. The CDR3, as DNA: TGTGCCAGCGACCGCAGGGCGAGAAGATACAATGAGCAGTTCTTC. It translates to CASDRRARRYNEQFF.

The chain combines TRBV5-5 with TRBJ2-7, with 8 bases fitting TRBD1. Germline V CDR1 and CDR2: SGHKS, YYEKEE (reference sequence). This CDR3 has 15 residues. V dropped 5 bases and J dropped 3; count of bases not matched to a gene: 10. The CDR3 here is CASSQGQGSHYEQYF. DNA of the CDR3: TGTGCCAGCAGTCAAGGACAGGGAAGCCACTACGAGCAGTACTTC.

This clonotype was seen ten or more times. The chain employs TRBV5-1 and TRBJ2-3; 11 bases align to TRBD1. Germline V gene data show CDR1 as SGHRS and CDR2 as YFSETQ. V was clipped by 4 bases and J by 0 bases; unmatched bases: 7. CDR3 length: 17 residues. CDR3 residues: CASSTGQGVASTDTQYF. The CDR3 region has the DNA TGCGCCAGCAGCACGGGACAGGGGGTCGCTAGCACAGATACGCAGTATTTT.

This clonotype was counted ten times or more. This chain joins TRBV18 and TRBJ2-2, with D uncertain. V was shortened by 6 bases and J by 4 bases, with 15 bases between the two germline ends. Germline CDR1 and CDR2: KGHSH and LQKENI. There are 15 residues in the CDR3. The CDR3 DNA reads TGTGCCAGCTCCACTTCCATACCAAGCACCGGGGAGCTGTTTTTT. This codes for CASSTSIPSTGELFF.

There are many counts of this clonotype. The V gene is TRBV28, the J gene TRBJ2-6; no clear D. CDR1 MDHEN and CDR2 SYDVKM come from the germline V gene. Trimming pared 2 bases from V and 2 bases from J, leaving 10 bases between. This CDR3 comprises 16 residues. The CDR3 is CASSLGSGPGANVLTF. The CDR3 nucleotides read TGTGCCAGCAGTTTAGGAAGTGGGCCTGGGGCCAACGTCCTGACTTTC.

Concerning this clonotype: A much larger clone is a single base away; this may be a read error. This sequence joins TRBV7-9 and TRBJ1-1, with D maybe TRBD1 (5 bases). V was pared by 8 bases and J by 1 base, with 14 bases between. The CDR3 has 14 amino acids. The germline CDR1 and CDR2 sequences are SEHNR and FQNEAQ (reference sequence). CDR3 protein: CASPRQTTNTEAFF. The CDR3 DNA sequence: TGTGCCAGCCCTCGACAGACAACGAACACTGAAGCTTTCTTT.

This clonotype was seen once. A much larger clone lies a single base off, so this may be a read error. The chain recombines TRBV12-3 or TRBV12-4 with TRBJ2-2; 10 bases are a match to TRBD2. The CDR3 length is 16 residues. The DNA of the CDR3 is TGTGTCAGCAGTGCTACTAGCGGGACGAACACCGGGGAGCTGTTTTTT. The encoded protein is CVSSATSGTNTGELFF.

This clonotype showed up just a few times. The rearrangement joins TRBV7-2 to TRBJ1-3, with no clear D. The CDR3 sequence is 14 residues long. Between the trimmed V and J ends, which lost 4 bases and 5 bases, there was a span of 12 bases. CDR1 is SGHTA and CDR2 is FQGNSA in the germline V gene. CDR3 DNA: TGTGCCAGCAGCTCTAGCGTTGTCCGAAACACCATATATTTT. It encodes CASSSSVVRNTIYF.

Remarks on this clonotype: Given a much more abundant clone one base away, this may be a read error. The V gene is TRBV28, the J gene TRBJ2-3, with D possibly TRBD2 on 5 matching bases. Germline values: CDR1 MDHEN, CDR2 SYDVKM. There are 13 residues in the CDR3. As DNA, the CDR3 is TGTGCCAGCGGTATGTCTAGCACAGATAGGCAGTATTTT. This encodes CASGMSSTDRQYF.

This clonotype was counted many times. CDR3 DNA: TGCAGTGCTGGGCTTCTAAGCGGGATATACAATGAGCAGTTCTTC. Its protein product is CSAGLLSGIYNEQFF. The chain is built from TRBV20-1 and TRBJ2-1, with TRBD2 matching over 7 bases. From germline, CDR1 is DFQATT and CDR2 SNEGSKA (reference sequence). Losses at the gene ends were 5 bases for V and 4 bases for J; bases not matched to a gene: 11. This CDR3 spans 15 amino acids.

The CDR3 region is CASGLDYSNTGELFF. CDR3 DNA sequence: TGTGCTAGTGGTTTAGACTACTCGAACACCGGGGAGCTGTTTTTT. The V gene is TRBV12-5, the J gene TRBJ2-2, with D perhaps TRBD2 (5 bases). CDR1 and CDR2 (germline): LGHNT, FRNRAP. V was shortened by 3 bases and J by 0 bases, with 8 bases between the two germline ends. This CDR3 region has 15 residues.

This chain joins TRBV6-5 and TRBJ2-2; 9 nucleotides align to TRBD1. The ends lost 1 base at V and 0 bases at J; junction bases unmatched: 6. In germline, CDR1 is MNHEY, CDR2 SVGAGI. The CDR3 is 18 amino acids. The CDR3 DNA reads TGTGCCAGCAGTTACTTATGGACAGGGGAGTCGAACACCGGGGAGCTGTTTTTT. This gives the protein CASSYLWTGESNTGELFF.

Concerning this clonotype itself: A much larger clone differs by one base, so this may be a read error. V gene TRBV27 combines with J gene TRBJ2-1; 15 bases match TRBD2. The CDR3 totals 17 residues. CDR1 is MNHEY, CDR2 SMNVEV, per germline (reference sequence). CDR3 in DNA: TGTGCCAGCAGTTTAAGCGGACTAGCGGGAGGGGACAATGAGCAGCTCTTC. This translates into CASSLSGLAGGDNEQLF.

In this sample, this clonotype turned up many times. The V gene is TRBV5-5, the J gene TRBJ2-7; no definite D call. The length of the CDR3 is 15 residues. Trimming removed 1 base from V and 3 bases from J, with 14 bases in between. Germline lookup yields CDR1 SGHKS and CDR2 YYEKEE (reference sequence). The CDR3 protein is CASSLFGQDLYEQYF. Written as DNA, the CDR3 is TGTGCCAGCAGCTTGTTTGGGCAGGACCTCTACGAGCAGTACTTC.